This TCR beta chain was obtained from a study of blood T cell repertoires in COVID-19. At the level of the study: The cDNA or gDNA used as material had been derived from T cells, B-cell-depleted T cells, or PBMCs.

The CDR3 covers 16 residues. From germline, CDR1 is SNHLY and CDR2 FYNNEI. Sequencing used immunoSEQ multiplex PCR; TCRdb keeps in-frame clones, though not all of them. Of 100,000 to 150,000 clones in the sample, about 89% were seen once. Sequencing used peripheral blood. The sequence was obtained from a man between 60 and 70 years old with COVID-19, enrolled during active disease. The rearrangement joins TRBV2 to TRBJ1-5; 7 bases map to TRBD1. As DNA, the CDR3 is TGTGCTTCCAGCGAACAGGGGATAAATAGCAATCAGCCCCAGCATTTT. It specifies CASSEQGINSNQPQHF.